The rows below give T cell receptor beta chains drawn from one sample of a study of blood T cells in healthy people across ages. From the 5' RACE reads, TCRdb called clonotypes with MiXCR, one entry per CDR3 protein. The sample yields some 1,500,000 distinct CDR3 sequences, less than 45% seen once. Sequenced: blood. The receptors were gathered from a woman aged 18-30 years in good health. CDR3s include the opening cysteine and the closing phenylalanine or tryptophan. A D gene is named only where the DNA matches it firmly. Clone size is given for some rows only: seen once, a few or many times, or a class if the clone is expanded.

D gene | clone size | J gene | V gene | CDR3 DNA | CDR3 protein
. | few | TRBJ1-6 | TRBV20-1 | TGCAGTGCCCGGTTAAGCTCCTATAATTCACCCCTCCACTTT | CSARLSSYNSPLHF
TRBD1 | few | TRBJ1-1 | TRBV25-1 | TGTGCCAGCAGTGTCCAGGGGGCAAAAGCTTTCTTT | CASSVQGAKAFF
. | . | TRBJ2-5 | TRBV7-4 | TGTGCCAGCAGCCTCAAGAACAATCGATCAATAGAGCAGTACTTC | CASSLKNNRSIEQYF
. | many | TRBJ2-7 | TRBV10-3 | TGTGCCATCAGTGACGGTCAGGGTCCTTACGAGCAGTACTTC | CAISDGQGPYEQYF
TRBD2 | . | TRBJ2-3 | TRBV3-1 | TGTGCCAGCAGCCGCAGCGGGAGAGGAGGCACAGATACGCAGTATTTT | CASSRSGRGGTDTQYF
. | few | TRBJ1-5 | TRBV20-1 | TGCAGTGCTAGGGGGGACATTCATCAGCCCCAGCATTTT | CSARGDIHQPQHF
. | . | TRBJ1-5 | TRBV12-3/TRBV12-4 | TGTGCCAGCAGTTTAGAATGGGGGGACCCGTATAGCAATCAGCCCCAGCATTTT | CASSLEWGDPYSNQPQHF
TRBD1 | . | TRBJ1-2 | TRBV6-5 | TGTGCCAGCAGCCGCAACAGGGGGCGAGGCTACACCTTC | CASSRNRGRGYTF
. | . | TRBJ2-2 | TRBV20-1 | TGCAGTGCTAGAGATAACGTGGGGGTGTCCGGGGAGCTGTTTTTT | CSARDNVGVSGELFF
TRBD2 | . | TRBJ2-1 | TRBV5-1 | TGCGCCAGCAGCTTGGGGACTAGCGGCTTCTATGAGCAGTTCTTC | CASSLGTSGFYEQFF
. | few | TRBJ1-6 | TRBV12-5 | TGTGCTAGCGGGCCATCGGGATATAATTCACCCCTCCACTTT | CASGPSGYNSPLHF
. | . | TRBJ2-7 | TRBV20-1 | TGCAGTGCTAGAGATCTATGGGGCGAGCAGTACTTC | CSARDLWGEQYF
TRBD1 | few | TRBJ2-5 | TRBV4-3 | TGCGCCAGCAGCCCGGGACAGAGGAACCAAGAGACCCAGTACTTC | CASSPGQRNQETQYF
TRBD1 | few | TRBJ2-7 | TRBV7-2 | TGTGCCAGCAGCCCAGACAGGGTTGGGTCCTACGAGCAGTACTTC | CASSPDRVGSYEQYF
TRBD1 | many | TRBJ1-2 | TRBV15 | TGTGCCACCAGCAGAGACGTTATGTCAGGGGGTGGCTACACCTTC | CATSRDVMSGGGYTF
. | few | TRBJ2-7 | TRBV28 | TGTGCCAGCAGCTTTCCCCCAAACTCCTACGAGCAGTACTTC | CASSFPPNSYEQYF
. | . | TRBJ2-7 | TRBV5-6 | TGTGCCAGCAGTCCAGGACTCTCTAAGCACTACAATGAGCAGTACTTC | CASSPGLSKHYNEQYF
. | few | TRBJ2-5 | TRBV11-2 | TGTGCCAGCAGCCCGGTGCTAGCGCTCCGAGGAGAGACCCAGTACTTC | CASSPVLALRGETQYF
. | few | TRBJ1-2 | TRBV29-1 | TGCAGCGCCCCGCATGCGGGTGGCTACACCTTC | CSAPHAGGYTF
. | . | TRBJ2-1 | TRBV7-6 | TGTGCCAGCAGCTTATCCGGGGGCTCTAATAATGAGCAGTTCTTC | CASSLSGGSNNEQFF
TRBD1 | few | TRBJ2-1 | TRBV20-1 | TGCAGTGCTAGGGACAGGGGACACTACAATGAGCAGTTCTTC | CSARDRGHYNEQFF
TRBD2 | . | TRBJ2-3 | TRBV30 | TGTGCCTGGAGTGAGTGGGCGGGAGGTGAAACAGATACGCAGTATTTT | CAWSEWAGGETDTQYF
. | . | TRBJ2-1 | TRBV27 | TGTGCCAGCAGTCCGCTCCTCGGGGGGCGGGGGTACAATGAGCAGTTCTTC | CASSPLLGGRGYNEQFF
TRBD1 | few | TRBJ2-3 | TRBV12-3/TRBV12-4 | TGTGCTAGCAGTTCCACAGGGGGCCGGTCAAGGGATACGCAGTATTTT | CASSSTGGRSRDTQYF
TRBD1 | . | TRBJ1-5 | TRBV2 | TGTGCCAGCAGTGAAAACAGGGGTCAGCCCCAGCATTTT | CASSENRGQPQHF
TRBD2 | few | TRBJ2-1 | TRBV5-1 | TGCGCCAGCAGCTGGACTAGCGGGAGCCCATCCTACAATGAGCAGTTCTTC | CASSWTSGSPSYNEQFF
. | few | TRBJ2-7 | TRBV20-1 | TGCAGTGCTAGAGCCAGGAGCTCCTACGAGCAGTACTTC | CSARARSSYEQYF
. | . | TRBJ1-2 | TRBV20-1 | TGCAGTGCTAGATGGGGACACGGCTACACCTTC | CSARWGHGYTF
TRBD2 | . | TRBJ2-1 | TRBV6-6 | TGTGCCAGCAGTTACCGCGCGGGGGGGCCTGGGAATGAGCAGTTCTTC | CASSYRAGGPGNEQFF
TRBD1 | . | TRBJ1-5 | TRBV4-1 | TGCGCCAGCAGCCAAGATTCCGTGACAGGGGGTAACCAGCCCCAGCATTTT | CASSQDSVTGGNQPQHF
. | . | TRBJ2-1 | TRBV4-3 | TGCGCCAGCAGCCAAAGCTCTGGCGGGGCTCTCTACAATGAGCAGTTCTTC | CASSQSSGGALYNEQFF
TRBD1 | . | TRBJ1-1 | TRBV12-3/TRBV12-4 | TGTGCCAGCAGTTTGAAGGGGGCTAACACTGAAGCTTTCTTT | CASSLKGANTEAFF
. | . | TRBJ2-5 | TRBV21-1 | TGTGCCAGCAGCAAAGCGGCGGGGCAAGAGACCCAGTACTTC | CASSKAAGQETQYF
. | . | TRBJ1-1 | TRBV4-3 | TGCGCCAGCAGCCAAGAGGGTCTCACTGAAGCTTTCTTT | CASSQEGLTEAFF
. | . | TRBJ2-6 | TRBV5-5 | TGTGCCAGCAGCTTGGAGGGCGTTAGACTTTCTGGGGCCAACGTCCTGACTTTC | CASSLEGVRLSGANVLTF
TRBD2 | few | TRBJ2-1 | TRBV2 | TGTGCCAGCAGTGGACTAGCTAGCGACAATGAGCAGTTCTTC | CASSGLASDNEQFF
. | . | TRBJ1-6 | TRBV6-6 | TGTGCCAGCAGTTACTCGCTCCTACAGGGAGATAATTCACCCCTCCACTTT | CASSYSLLQGDNSPLHF
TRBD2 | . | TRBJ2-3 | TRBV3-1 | TGTGCCAGCACAGCGGGGGTCCGGGATACGCAGTATTTT | CASTAGVRDTQYF
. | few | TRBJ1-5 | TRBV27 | TGTGCCAGCAGTTACAGCCACGATAGCAATCAGCCCCAGCATTTT | CASSYSHDSNQPQHF
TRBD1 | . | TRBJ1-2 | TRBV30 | TGTGCCTGGAGTGGGGAGGGACAGCCCTATGGCTACACCTTC | CAWSGEGQPYGYTF
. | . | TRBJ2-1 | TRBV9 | TGTGCCAGCGGCCTCCGCGGTCAGGGTGAGCAGTTCTTC | CASGLRGQGEQFF
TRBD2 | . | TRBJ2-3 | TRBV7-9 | TGTGCCAGCAGCCGGGGACTAGCGGGAGGGCCAGGGACAGATACGCAGTATTTT | CASSRGLAGGPGTDTQYF
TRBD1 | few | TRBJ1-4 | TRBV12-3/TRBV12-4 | TGTGCCAGCAGTCCGGACAGGGATATTGCTAATGAAAAACTGTTTTTT | CASSPDRDIANEKLFF
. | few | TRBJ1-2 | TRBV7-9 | TGTGCCAGCAGCTTCCTTCTATCTAACGGCTACACCTTC | CASSFLLSNGYTF
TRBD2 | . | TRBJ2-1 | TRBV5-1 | TGCGCCAGCAGCGCAATGAGCGGGGGGCTGCATGAGCAGTTCTTC | CASSAMSGGLHEQFF